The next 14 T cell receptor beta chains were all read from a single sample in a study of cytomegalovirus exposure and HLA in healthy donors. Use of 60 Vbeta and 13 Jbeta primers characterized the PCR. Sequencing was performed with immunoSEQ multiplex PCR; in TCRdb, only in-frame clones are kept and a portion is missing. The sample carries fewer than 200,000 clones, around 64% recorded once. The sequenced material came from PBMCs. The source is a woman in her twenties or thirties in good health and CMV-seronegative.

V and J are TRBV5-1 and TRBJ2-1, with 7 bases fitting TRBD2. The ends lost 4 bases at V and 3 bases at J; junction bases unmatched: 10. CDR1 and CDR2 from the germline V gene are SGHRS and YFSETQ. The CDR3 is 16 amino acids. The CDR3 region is CASSPLGSGIYNEQFF. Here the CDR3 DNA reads TGCGCCAGCAGCCCTCTAGGAAGCGGGATCTACAATGAGCAGTTCTTC.

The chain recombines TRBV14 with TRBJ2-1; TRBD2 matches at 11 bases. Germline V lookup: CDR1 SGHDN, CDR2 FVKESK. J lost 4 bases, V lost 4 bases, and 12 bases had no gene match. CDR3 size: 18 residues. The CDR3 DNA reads TGTGCCAGCAGCCCCAGGACGCCCGGGACTAGCGGTTACAATGAGCAGTTCTTC. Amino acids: CASSPRTPGTSGYNEQFF.

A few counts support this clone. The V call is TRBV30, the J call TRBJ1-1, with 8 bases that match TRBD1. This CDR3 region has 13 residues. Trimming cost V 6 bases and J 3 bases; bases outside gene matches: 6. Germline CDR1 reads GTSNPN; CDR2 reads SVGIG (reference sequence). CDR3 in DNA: TGTGCCTGCCGGGACAGGACGGACACTGAAGCTTTCTTT. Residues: CACRDRTDTEAFF.

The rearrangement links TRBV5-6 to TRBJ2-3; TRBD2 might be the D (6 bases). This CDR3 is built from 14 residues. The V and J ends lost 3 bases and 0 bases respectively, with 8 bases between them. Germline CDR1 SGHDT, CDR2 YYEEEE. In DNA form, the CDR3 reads TGTGCCAGCAGCTCGGGGACTAGCACAGATACGCAGTATTTT. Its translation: CASSSGTSTDTQYF.

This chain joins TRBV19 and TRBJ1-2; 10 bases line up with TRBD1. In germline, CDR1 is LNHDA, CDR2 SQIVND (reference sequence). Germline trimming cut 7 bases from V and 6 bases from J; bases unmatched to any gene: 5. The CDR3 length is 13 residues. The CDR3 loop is CASIRQGANGYTF. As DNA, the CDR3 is TGTGCCAGTATCCGACAGGGGGCTAATGGCTACACCTTC.

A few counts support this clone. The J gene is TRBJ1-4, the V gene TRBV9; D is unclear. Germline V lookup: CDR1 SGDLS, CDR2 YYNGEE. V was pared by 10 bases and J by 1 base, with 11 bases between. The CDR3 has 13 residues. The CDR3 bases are TGTGCCTTCTTCCCCGTAACTAATGAAAAACTGTTTTTT. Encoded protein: CAFFPVTNEKLFF.

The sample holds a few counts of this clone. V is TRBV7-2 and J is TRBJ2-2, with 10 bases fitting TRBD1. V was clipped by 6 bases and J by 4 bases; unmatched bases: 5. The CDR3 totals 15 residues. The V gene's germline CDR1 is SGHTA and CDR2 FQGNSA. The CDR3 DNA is TGTGCCAGCAGAAACGGACAGGGGGGCACCGGGGAGCTGTTTTTT. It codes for CASRNGQGGTGELFF.

The CDR3 nucleotides read TGTGCCTGGAGTGTTTTGGCGGAAAACTATGGCTACACCTTC. It translates to CAWSVLAENYGYTF. The rearrangement uses TRBV30 and TRBJ1-2; D ambiguous. Germline values: CDR1 GTSNPN, CDR2 SVGIG (reference sequence). The length of the CDR3 is 14 residues. V lost 0 bases to trimming and J lost 2 bases, with 10 bases between them.

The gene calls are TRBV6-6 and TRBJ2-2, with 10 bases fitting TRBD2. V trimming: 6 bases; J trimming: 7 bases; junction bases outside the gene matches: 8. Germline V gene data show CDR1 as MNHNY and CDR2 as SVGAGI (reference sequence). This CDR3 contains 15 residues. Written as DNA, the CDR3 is TGTGCCAGCAGGGACTTAAAGCGGGGGGGCGGGGAGCTGTTTTTT. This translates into CASRDLKRGGGELFF.

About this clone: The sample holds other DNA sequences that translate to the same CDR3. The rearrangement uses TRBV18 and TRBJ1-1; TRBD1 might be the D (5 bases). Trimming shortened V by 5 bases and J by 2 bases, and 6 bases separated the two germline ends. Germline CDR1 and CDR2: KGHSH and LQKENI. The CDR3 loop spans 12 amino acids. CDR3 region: CASSTGNTEAFF. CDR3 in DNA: TGTGCCAGCTCAACAGGAAACACTGAAGCTTTCTTT.

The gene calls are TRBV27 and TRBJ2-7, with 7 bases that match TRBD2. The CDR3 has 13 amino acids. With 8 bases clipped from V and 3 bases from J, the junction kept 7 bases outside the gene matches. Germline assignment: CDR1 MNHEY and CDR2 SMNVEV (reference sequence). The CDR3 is CASGAGLDYEQYF. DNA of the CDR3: TGTGCCAGCGGAGCGGGACTGGACTACGAGCAGTACTTC.

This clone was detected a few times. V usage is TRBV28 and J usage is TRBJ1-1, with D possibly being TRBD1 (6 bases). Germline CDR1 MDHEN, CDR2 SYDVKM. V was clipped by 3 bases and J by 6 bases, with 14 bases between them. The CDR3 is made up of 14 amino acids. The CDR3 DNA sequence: TGTGCCAGCAGTTTTCGGGGGGGCGACCCTGAAGCTTTCTTT. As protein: CASSFRGGDPEAFF.

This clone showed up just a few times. CDR3 sequence (DNA): TGTGCCAGTAGACTAGCGGGGGTATCGTACTTC. This gives the protein CASRLAGVSYF. This chain connects TRBV27 to TRBJ2-4; 12 bases are shared with TRBD2. Germline V gene sequence: CDR1 MNHEY, CDR2 SMNVEV (reference sequence). The CDR3 has 11 amino acids. Germline trimming cut 9 bases from V and 15 bases from J; bases unmatched to any gene: 6.

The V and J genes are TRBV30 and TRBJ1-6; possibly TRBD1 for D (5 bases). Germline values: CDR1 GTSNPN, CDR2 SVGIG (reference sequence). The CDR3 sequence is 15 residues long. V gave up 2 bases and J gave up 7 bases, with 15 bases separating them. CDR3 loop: CAWSPEGARNSPLHF. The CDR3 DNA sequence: TGTGCCTGGAGTCCCGAAGGGGCGCGGAATTCACCCCTCCACTTT.